This record covers a single T cell receptor (beta chain). The antigen remains unidentified. The data were obtained in a study of shared clonotypes between healthy human individuals. Study details: Sampling drew on donors who were a couple of women and a few men aged 18 to 49. General study results and limits: The expectation was that sequencing depth would affect clonotype sharing among donors.

Original methodology: With immunoSEQ giving junction-only sequences and no quality scores, filtering differed. Here immunoSEQ multiplex PCR was the method, and the copy in TCRdb shows in-frame clones only, minus some. V and J calls and clone size are those listed in that table; D and trimming were worked out from the DNA. The table lists about 2.4 million clones, roughly 93% of them singletons. CDR1 and CDR2 (germline): MDHEN, SYDVKM. CDR3 length: 16 residues. V lost 5 bases, J lost 5 bases, and 9 bases stayed unmatched. Partitioning of CD4+ cells yielded a CD45RA+ naive subset and a CD45RA-negative memory subset.

This sequence was found in a man in his late teens or twenties in good health. Some clones in this sample may be carry-over from other donors' samples. The V gene is TRBV28, the J gene TRBJ1-2, with 12 bases aligning to TRBD1. Sequenced input: naive CD4+ T cells from PBMCs. Subset described: CD45RA+ positively selected. The CDR3 DNA is TGTGCCAGCAGTCCCGGGACAGGGGGCTTTATGTATGGCTACACCTTC. Encoded protein: CASSPGTGGFMYGYTF.